Listed below are T cell receptor beta chains from one sample, sequenced in a study of graft-versus-host responses after intestinal transplantation. Only in-frame clones appear in the TCRdb table, and some are missing; sequencing was by immunoSEQ multiplex PCR. Of tens of thousands of clones listed, roughly 90% are singletons. Sequenced material: PBMCs, taken 98 days after intestinal transplantation. These TCRs come from a human patient who received an intestinal transplant, so some T cells may come from the graft donor. The CDR3 runs from the conserved cysteine through the conserved F or W. A D gene is named only where the DNA matches it firmly. Clone size is given for some rows only: seen once, a few or many times, or a class if the clone is expanded.

D	size	V	J	CDR3	DNA
TRBD2	.	TRBV19	TRBJ2-1	CASSIAGGSYNEQFF	TGTGCCAGTAGTATAGCGGGAGGCTCCTACAATGAGCAGTTCTTC
TRBD1	once	TRBV2	TRBJ1-3	CASRPVWDRARSGNTIYF	TGTGCCAGCAGACCCGTTTGGGACAGGGCTCGGTCTGGAAACACCATATATTTT
TRBD2	.	TRBV7-9	TRBJ2-1	CASSFRREDSNNEQFF	TGTGCCAGCAGCTTTAGGCGGGAGGATAGCAACAATGAGCAGTTCTTC
TRBD1	.	TRBV28	TRBJ2-7	CASDKGQIGYEQYF	TGTGCCAGCGATAAGGGACAGATTGGCTACGAGCAGTACTTC
.	.	TRBV4-1	TRBJ2-7	CASSQELTGTYEQYF	TGCGCCAGCAGCCAAGAGCTCACGGGAACCTACGAGCAGTACTTC
TRBD1	.	TRBV5-4	TRBJ2-3	CASSPGTVRDTQYF	TGTGCCAGCAGCCCGGGGACAGTTAGGGATACGCAGTATTTT
.	.	TRBV5-1	TRBJ2-3	CASSLVGLGSDTQYF	TGCGCCAGCAGCTTGGTCGGGCTAGGGTCAGATACGCAGTATTTT
.	.	TRBV15	TRBJ2-7	CATSREVRTVYEQYF	TGTGCCACCAGCAGAGAGGTGCGGACTGTCTACGAGCAGTACTTC
TRBD2	.	TRBV28	TRBJ2-2	CASTYSGTSGRNTGELFF	TGTGCCAGCACCTACTCCGGGACTAGCGGGAGAAACACCGGGGAGCTGTTTTTT
.	.	TRBV27	TRBJ2-7	CASSSSGGRAYEQYF	TGTGCCAGCAGTTCAAGCGGAGGTAGGGCCTACGAGCAGTACTTC
.	.	TRBV7-9	TRBJ2-2	CASSLAGGLNTGELFF	TGTGCCAGCAGCTTAGCCGGGGGGCTGAACACCGGGGAGCTGTTTTTT
TRBD2	.	TRBV7-2	TRBJ2-3	CASSLSTSGRTDTQYF	TGTGCCAGCAGCTTAAGTACTAGCGGGAGAACAGATACGCAGTATTTT
TRBD2	.	TRBV7-7	TRBJ2-3	CASSHLAGADTQYF	TGTGCCAGCAGCCACCTAGCGGGGGCAGATACGCAGTATTTT
TRBD2	.	TRBV30	TRBJ2-4	CAWSPPLAARTLAKNIQYF	TGTGCCTGGTCCCCCCCACTAGCGGCGAGAACTCTAGCCAAAAACATTCAGTACTTC
.	.	TRBV19	TRBJ1-2	CASSIRGGLNYGYTF	TGTGCCAGTAGTATTCGGGGAGGATTGAACTATGGCTACACCTTC
.	once	TRBV6-5	TRBJ2-1	CASSGINEQFF	TGTGCCAGCAGCGGTATTAATGAGCAGTTCTTC
.	once	TRBV5-1	TRBJ2-3	CASSLVGGPRTDTQYF	TGCGCCAGCAGCTTGGTAGGGGGACCCCGCACAGATACGCAGTATTTT
.	once	TRBV6-1	TRBJ2-1	CASRVSGYNEQFF	TGTGCCAGCAGAGTCAGTGGCTACAATGAGCAGTTCTTC
.	.	TRBV5-8	TRBJ2-7	CASSFVGPGNEQYF	TGTGCCAGCAGCTTTGTAGGGCCAGGAAACGAGCAGTACTTC
.	.	TRBV6-5	TRBJ2-7	CAITTPSGEQYF	TGTGCCATTACGACCCCGTCGGGCGAGCAGTACTTC
.	.	TRBV5-4	TRBJ1-6	CASSLAGSGYSPLHF	TGTGCCAGCAGCTTGGCCGGTTCGGGGTATTCACCCCTCCACTTT
TRBD1	.	TRBV9	TRBJ2-3	CASSVVTGVITDTQYF	TGTGCCAGCAGCGTAGTGACAGGGGTGATCACAGATACGCAGTATTTT
.	.	TRBV2	TRBJ1-5	CASREVPRGNQPQHF	TGTGCCAGCAGGGAGGTCCCGAGGGGCAATCAGCCCCAGCATTTT
TRBD2	.	TRBV19	TRBJ2-7	CASSYGTSGTYEQYF	TGTGCCAGTAGTTATGGGACTAGCGGGACTTACGAGCAGTACTTC
.	.	TRBV19	TRBJ1-1	CASSIGRENYMNTEAFF	TGTGCCAGTAGTATAGGCAGGGAGAACTATATGAACACTGAAGCTTTCTTT
.	.	TRBV5-4	TRBJ1-2	CASCLATGKGGGYTF	TGTGCCAGCTGCTTGGCTACAGGGAAAGGGGGGGGCTACACCTTC
TRBD1	.	TRBV19	TRBJ1-2	CASSMAPGQSSYGYTF	TGTGCCAGTAGTATGGCCCCGGGACAGTCGTCCTATGGCTACACCTTC
TRBD1	.	TRBV6-5	TRBJ1-2	CASSYSGTGNYGYTF	TGTGCCAGCAGTTACTCCGGGACAGGGAACTATGGCTACACCTTC
.	.	TRBV19	TRBJ1-6	CASSIWPTTHYSYNSPLHF	TGTGCCAGTAGTATATGGCCGACCACCCACTACTCCTATAATTCACCCCTCCACTTT
.	few	TRBV5-5	TRBJ2-7	CASRARSGHTYEQYF	TGTGCCAGCAGGGCGAGATCGGGACACACCTACGAGCAGTACTTC
.	.	TRBV5-6	TRBJ1-2	CASSLSADDGYTF	TGTGCCAGCAGCTTGTCGGCAGACGATGGCTACACCTTC
TRBD1	.	TRBV6-1	TRBJ1-6	CASRNQGARNSPLHF	TGTGCCAGCAGAAATCAGGGGGCGCGTAATTCACCCCTCCACTTT
.	.	TRBV18	TRBJ1-4	CASSPYINAEKLFF	TGTGCCAGCTCACCGTACATAAATGCTGAAAAACTGTTTTTT
.	.	TRBV9	TRBJ2-7	CASSVGGSSYEQYF	TGTGCCAGCAGCGTAGGCGGTAGCTCCTACGAGCAGTACTTC
.	.	TRBV11-2	TRBJ2-1	CASSLRRDLYNEQFF	TGTGCCAGCAGCTTGCGCCGGGACTTATACAATGAGCAGTTCTTC
TRBD1	.	TRBV6-6	TRBJ2-7	CASSVTGTSYEQYF	TGTGCCAGCAGTGTGACAGGGACCTCCTACGAGCAGTACTTC
TRBD2	.	TRBV5-5	TRBJ2-1	CASSSTITGGIDEQFF	TGTGCCAGCAGCAGCACTATAACGGGGGGTATCGATGAGCAGTTCTTC
.	.	TRBV4-1	TRBJ1-1	CASSQDLNTEAFF	TGCGCCAGCAGCCAAGATCTGAACACTGAAGCTTTCTTT
.	.	TRBV19	TRBJ2-6	CASSTRGSGANVLTF	TGTGCCAGTAGTACCAGGGGTTCTGGGGCCAACGTCCTGACTTTC
TRBD2	.	TRBV4-1	TRBJ2-7	CASSQDGHSSGASYEQYF	TGCGCCAGCAGCCAAGACGGACACTCCAGCGGGGCATCCTACGAGCAGTACTTC
.	.	TRBV6-6	TRBJ2-7	CASSYSIGDTYEQYF	TGTGCCAGCAGTTACTCGATTGGGGATACCTACGAGCAGTACTTC
TRBD2	.	TRBV2	TRBJ2-3	CASTGGGTDTQYF	TGTGCCAGCACGGGGGGAGGCACAGATACGCAGTATTTT
TRBD2	.	TRBV12-5	TRBJ2-1	CASGFTIGLAGPMSSYNEQFF	TGTGCTAGTGGTTTCACTATCGGGCTAGCGGGTCCTATGAGCTCCTACAATGAGCAGTTCTTC
.	.	TRBV7-2	TRBJ2-2	CASSLQIELFF	TGTGCCAGCAGCTTACAAATAGAGCTGTTTTTT
.	.	TRBV5-1	TRBJ2-6	CASRGVSGANVLTF	TGCGCCAGCAGGGGGGTCTCTGGGGCCAACGTCCTGACTTTC
.	.	TRBV6-9	TRBJ2-7	CASSSLRDSCYEQYF	TGTGCCAGCAGTTCCCTCCGGGATAGTTGCTACGAGCAGTACTTC
.	once	TRBV5-1	TRBJ2-5	CASKKPGETQYF	TGCGCCAGCAAAAAGCCGGGTGAGACCCAGTACTTC
.	.	TRBV9	TRBJ2-2	CASTLGDTGELFF	TGTGCCAGCACCCTGGGGGATACCGGGGAGCTGTTTTTT
TRBD2	.	TRBV29-1	TRBJ2-1	CSGKLAGGINEQFF	TGCAGCGGGAAACTAGCGGGGGGCATCAATGAGCAGTTCTTC
.	.	TRBV6-1	TRBJ2-7	CASSEAYGPYEQYF	TGTGCCAGCAGTGAAGCTTATGGTCCCTACGAGCAGTACTTC
TRBD2	.	TRBV9	TRBJ2-1	CASSAGGGWISEQFF	TGTGCCAGCAGCGCCGGGGGGGGCTGGATTAGTGAGCAGTTCTTC
.	.	TRBV27	TRBJ1-2	CASSLSVVTGGYGYTF	TGTGCCAGCAGTTTATCGGTGGTAACTGGGGGCTATGGCTACACCTTC
.	once	TRBV5-1	TRBJ2-7	CASRSWTLSYEQYF	TGCGCCAGCAGGAGCTGGACTCTCTCCTACGAGCAGTACTTC
.	.	TRBV7-8	TRBJ2-7	CASSLGGRLAYEQYF	TGTGCCAGCAGCTTAGGGGGCAGGCTCGCTTACGAGCAGTACTTC
TRBD2	.	TRBV29-1	TRBJ2-3	CSGSWAGVTDTQYF	TGCAGCGGATCATGGGCGGGGGTCACAGATACGCAGTATTTT
.	.	TRBV4-1	TRBJ2-3	CASSQAGEQITDTQYF	TGCGCCAGCAGCCAAGCTGGAGAGCAGATCACAGATACGCAGTATTTT
TRBD1	once	TRBV19	TRBJ2-3	CASSITGAPGTDTQYF	TGTGCCAGTAGTATCACAGGGGCGCCTGGCACAGATACGCAGTATTTT
TRBD2	.	TRBV11-2	TRBJ2-7	CASSSIAGGEHEQYF	TGTGCCAGCAGCTCGATAGCGGGAGGGGAACACGAGCAGTACTTC
TRBD1	.	TRBV5-5	TRBJ1-1	CASSLATGAGGTEAFF	TGTGCCAGCAGCTTGGCAACAGGGGCGGGTGGCACTGAAGCTTTCTTT
TRBD2	.	TRBV4-1	TRBJ2-5	CASSPPGASGYQETQYF	TGCGCCAGCAGCCCTCCGGGGGCTAGCGGGTACCAAGAGACCCAGTACTTC